This TCR beta chain was captured in a study of T cell clones after liver transplantation. Turning to the study itself: Until 12-24 months post-transplant, subjects got standard immunosuppression and no induction.

The CDR3 loop spans 15 amino acids. V shed 4 bases and J 6 bases; nucleotides not matched to a gene: 8. The germline V gene has CDR1 SGHNT and CDR2 YYREEE (reference sequence). Some clones are missing from TCRdb's copy, which holds only in-frame ones; the method was immunoSEQ multiplex PCR. This table has over 25,000 clones, around 95% appearing once. Concerning this clone itself: As yet, its antigen is unknown.

Overall study findings and caveats: Donor-reactive sequences fell more than third party-reactive ones, suggesting partial deletion.

The sample here was CD8+ T cells from blood, taken 12 months after liver transplant. The genes are TRBV5-4 and TRBJ2-4; TRBD1 matches at 9 bases. This TCR was sampled from a human patient who received a liver transplant. Some T cells may be the graft donor's. The CDR3 DNA reads as TGTGCCAGCAGCCCCGGACAGGGGAATGGAAACATTCAGTACTTC. This codes for CASSPGQGNGNIQYF.